This section outlines one T cell receptor beta chain sequence together with its context. The CDR3 consists of 13 residues. The ends were cut back, 6 bases at V and 12 bases at J, with 17 bases in the middle. CDR1 KGHDR and CDR2 SFDVKD come from the germline V gene. PCR was performed a second time for about 6 to 11 cycles using a sample-barcoded 5' primer and a J-beta primer mix. TCRdb analysed the 5' RACE reads with MiXCR anew, one entry per CDR3 protein. The sample yields roughly 1 million distinct CDR3 sequences, around 27% seen once. This sample is drawn from a study of blood T cells in healthy people across ages. These data were likewise used in another study, on T cells of mothers and their children.

This TCR was recovered from a girl aged 2 to 10 in good health. Input material: blood. The rearrangement links TRBV24-1 to TRBJ2-1; D may be TRBD1 (6 bases). The chain's CDR3 is CATSHRVGPGQFF. CDR3 nucleotides: TGTGCCACCAGTCACAGGGTAGGGCCGGGGCAGTTCTTC.